This T cell receptor beta chain was obtained from a study of naive and memory T cell subsets. Study results and caveats: Clonotypes are single alpha or beta chains, not paired receptors. Possibly reflecting memory cells re-expressing CD45RA, a few larger clonotypes occurred in naive repertoires, especially CD8. Over 85% of naive TCR sequences appeared only once, unlike memory subsets.

V shed 6 bases, J shed 3 bases, and the junction held 8 bases outside the gene matches. Germline CDR1 and CDR2: SQVTM and ANQGSEA. The CDR3 length is 13 residues. This clonotype was picked up a small number of times. The antigen remains unidentified. Both TRBC1 and TRBC2 were covered by a beta constant-region primer of two equimolar oligonucleotides. Ligated cDNA was amplified by four rounds of PCR with nested alpha and beta constant-region primers and SP2. An oligonucleotide with the SP2 primer and a 12-nucleotide UMI was ligated to the cDNA 3' end. TCRdb reanalysed the UMI-ligation and nested PCR reads using MiXCR and keeps one entry per CDR3 protein. This sample has about 160,000 distinct CDR3 sequences, with about 20% found just once.

Source material: naive CD4+ T cells from blood. This receptor was taken from a human donor in good health. The chain employs TRBV29-1 and TRBJ2-7; 7 bases are a match to TRBD2. The CDR3 bases are TGCAGCGTGGGAGGGAGGGCCATCTACGAGCAGTACTTC. Translation: CSVGGRAIYEQYF.